This T cell receptor (beta chain) was observed in a study of T cell repertoires in cytomegalovirus infection. About the study: Evidence of both CMV infection and a matching HLA type came from public TCR beta signatures.

General study findings and limits: There were HLA-C-restricted CMV-specific TCR beta clonotypes dominating the ex vivo response.

As to this clonotype: The antigen is undetermined.

TCRdb processed the reads anew with MiXCR; each CDR3 protein has one entry. The data contain about 570,000 distinct CDR3 sequences, around two fifths of them singletons. Germline V gene sequence: CDR1 SGHDT, CDR2 YYEEEE. The CDR3 is made up of 16 amino acids. J lost 1 base, V lost 4 bases, and 7 bases had no gene match. This receptor was taken from a human donor in good health (CMV status not recorded). Some clones in this sample may be carry-over from other donors' samples. Sample: cultured PBMCs, taken from culture after CMV antigen stimulation. V is TRBV5-6 and J is TRBJ2-1; 8 bases align to TRBD2. This chain's CDR3 is CASSENAGGSYNEQFF. For the CDR3, the DNA is TGTGCCAGCAGCGAAAACGCGGGAGGTTCCTACAATGAGCAGTTCTTC.